Each of the 10 T cell receptor beta chains below was sequenced from the same sample in a study of T-cell memory formation after mild COVID-19. TCRdb itself ran the 5' RACE reads through MiXCR, one entry per CDR3 protein. Among 450,000 or so distinct CDR3 sequences listed, roughly 20% were seen once. Sequencing was done on a sample of PBMCs or a T cell subset sorted from them (not recorded which). These receptors were obtained from an adult woman who had mild COVID-19 (a few samples of this study predate the infection). Cell type and time point are not known.

The chain joins TRBV24-1 to TRBJ2-3; D gene uncertain. The CDR3 loop spans 16 amino acids. Trimming pared 0 bases from V and 2 bases from J, leaving 11 bases between. Germline V gene lookup returns CDR1 KGHDR and CDR2 SFDVKD. The CDR3 loop is CATSDLVGPNTDTQYF. The DNA for the CDR3 is TGTGCCACCAGTGATTTGGTCGGACCGAACACAGATACGCAGTATTTT.

This sequence joins TRBV10-3 and TRBJ2-3; perhaps TRBD1 as D (6 bases). CDR1 is ENHRY and CDR2 is SYGVKD in the germline V gene. V was trimmed by 5 bases and J by 4 bases, leaving 13 bases between them. This CDR3 contains 14 residues. CDR3 in DNA: TGTGCCATCAGTCAACAGGGAAGGGCAGATACGCAGTATTTT. Its translation is CAISQQGRADTQYF.

The chain links TRBV19 to TRBJ2-7; 8 nucleotides align to TRBD2. Germline CDR1 LNHDA, CDR2 SQIVND (reference sequence). The CDR3 covers 13 residues. V dropped 5 bases and J dropped 6; count of bases not matched to a gene: 6. The CDR3 DNA reads as TGTGCCAGTAGTCCGGGGGGGGGCTTCGAGCAGTACTTC. This encodes CASSPGGGFEQYF.

This clonotype was detected a few times. This chain uses TRBV6-2 or TRBV6-3 with TRBJ2-1, with TRBD2 identical over 9 bases. V dropped 7 bases and J dropped 7; count of bases not matched to a gene: 8. This CDR3 is 14 amino acids long. Germline loops: CDR1 MNHEY, CDR2 SVGEGT. The CDR3 region is CASNSGGPWNEQFF. The CDR3 nucleotides are TGTGCCAGCAACAGCGGGGGGCCGTGGAATGAGCAGTTCTTC.

J is TRBJ1-2 and V is TRBV11-2; D might be TRBD1 (6 bases). The V and J ends lost 1 base and 8 bases respectively, with 23 bases between them. CDR1 is SGHAT, CDR2 FQNNGV, per germline. The CDR3 extends over 17 amino acids. CDR3 region: CASSLGINHRVSGGYTF. DNA for the CDR3: TGTGCCAGCAGCTTAGGAATTAATCACAGGGTTTCGGGGGGCTACACCTTC.

The chain employs TRBV4-2 and TRBJ1-1; TRBD1 matches at 8 bases. Trimming removed 4 bases from V and 1 base from J; junction bases left unmatched: 8. CDR1 LGHNA and CDR2 YNFKEQ come from the germline V gene. The CDR3 has 16 residues. The CDR3 protein is CASSLRPGTGNTEAFF. CDR3 bases: TGTGCCAGCAGCCTTCGTCCCGGGACAGGGAACACTGAAGCTTTCTTT.

This clonotype was seen more than once but under ten times. The chain couples TRBV3-1 to TRBJ2-7, with 9 bases aligning to TRBD2. The V segment lost 4 bases and the J segment 3 bases; nucleotides outside the gene matches: 10. This CDR3 is 16 amino acids long. The V gene's germline CDR1 is LGHDT and CDR2 YNNKEL (reference sequence). CDR3 nucleotide sequence: TGTGCCAGCAGCCCCATGACTAGCGGAAGAGGCTACGAGCAGTACTTC. Protein product: CASSPMTSGRGYEQYF.

The chain uses TRBV20-1 and TRBJ1-1, with D possibly TRBD1 on 5 matching bases. Trimming stripped 6 bases from V and 5 bases from J, with 16 bases between. The CDR3 covers 13 residues. CDR1 DFQATT and CDR2 SNEGSKA come from the germline V gene (reference sequence). CDR3 amino acids: CSAPINRGTEAFF. The CDR3 coding sequence is TGCAGTGCCCCCATAAACCGGGGGACTGAAGCTTTCTTT.

This clonotype was observed a few times. The rearrangement joins TRBV5-1 to TRBJ2-3; either TRBD1 or TRBD2 may supply D (5 bases each). Trimming cost V 4 bases and J 7 bases, with 13 bases left between them. CDR1 is SGHRS, CDR2 YFSETQ, per germline. The CDR3 consists of 13 residues. The CDR3 here is CASSIGTLNTQYF. CDR3 in DNA: TGCGCCAGCAGCATCGGGACCCTAAATACGCAGTATTTT. Looking up the rest from reference TRBV5-1 and TRBJ2-3 gives the full variable domain: KAGVTQTPRYLIKTRGQQVTLSCSPISGHRSVSWYQQTPGQGLQFLFEYFSETQRNKGNFPGRFSGRQFSNSRSEMNVSTLELGDSALYLCASSIGTLNTQYFGPGTRLTVL.

This rearrangement joins TRBV12-3 or TRBV12-4 to TRBJ2-2, with TRBD1 matching 9 bases. The V gene end was trimmed by 5 bases and the J gene end by 6 bases; junction bases not matched to a gene: 4. The CDR3 is made up of 14 amino acids. The CDR3 protein is CASSPRQGAGELFF. In DNA, the CDR3 is TGTGCCAGCAGTCCCCGACAGGGGGCCGGGGAGCTGTTTTTT.